The sample holds a few counts of the clone carrying this TCR beta chain. Antigen specificity is unknown. The CDR3 consists of 15 residues. Germline-derived CDR1 and CDR2 are MNHEY and SMNVEV (reference sequence). Between the trimmed V and J ends, which lost 5 bases and 2 bases, there was a span of 10 bases. These data come from a study of blood T cells in healthy people across ages. Notes on the study in general: Long-lived donors had more naive CD4+ cells and higher diversity than aged donors. A strong correlation was found between TCR beta diversity and the percentage of naive T cells.

A second PCR of roughly 6 to 12 cycles used a sample-barcoded 5' primer and a J-beta primer mix. TCRdb ran MiXCR on the 5' RACE reads and lists one entry per CDR3 protein. Altogether about 570,000 distinct CDR3 sequences are present, 27% being singletons, with the ten largest covering about a fifth. This rearrangement joins TRBV27 to TRBJ2-6; TRBD1 might be the D (5 bases). This receptor was taken from a woman between 70 and 85 years old in good health. Sequenced sample: blood. CDR3 sequence reads: CASSPPGTGANVLTF. The CDR3 DNA reads as TGTGCCAGCAGTCCCCCAGGGACTGGGGCCAACGTCCTGACTTTC.